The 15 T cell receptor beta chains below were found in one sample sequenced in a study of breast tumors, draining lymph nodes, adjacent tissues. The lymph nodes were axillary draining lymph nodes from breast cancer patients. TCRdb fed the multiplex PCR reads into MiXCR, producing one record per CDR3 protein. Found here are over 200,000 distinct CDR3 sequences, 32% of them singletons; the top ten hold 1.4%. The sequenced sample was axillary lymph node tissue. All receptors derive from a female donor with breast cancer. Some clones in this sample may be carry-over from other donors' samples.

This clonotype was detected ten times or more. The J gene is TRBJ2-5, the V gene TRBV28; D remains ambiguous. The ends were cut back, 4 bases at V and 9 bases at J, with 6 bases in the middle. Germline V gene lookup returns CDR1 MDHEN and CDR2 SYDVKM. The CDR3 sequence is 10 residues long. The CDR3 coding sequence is TGTGCCAGCAGTTCCTCGGCCCAGTACTTC. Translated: CASSSSAQYF. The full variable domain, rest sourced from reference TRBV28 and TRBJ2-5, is DVKVTQSSRYLVKRTGEKVFLECVQDMDHENMFWYRQDPGLGLRLIYFSYDVKMKEKGDIPEGYSVSREKKERFSLILESASTNQTSMYLCASSSSAQYFGPGTRLLVL.

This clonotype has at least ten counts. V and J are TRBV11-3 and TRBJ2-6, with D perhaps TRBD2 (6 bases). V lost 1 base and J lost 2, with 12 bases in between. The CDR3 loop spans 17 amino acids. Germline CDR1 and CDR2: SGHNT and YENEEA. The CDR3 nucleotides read TGTGCCAGCAGCTTAGTCGGCGGAGGGGCTGGGGCCAACGTCCTGACTTTC. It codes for CASSLVGGGAGANVLTF.

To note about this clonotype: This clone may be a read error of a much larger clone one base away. This chain's CDR3 is CSAQVGLEQSF. The CDR3 DNA reads as TGCAGTGCTCAGGTGGGGCTCGAGCAGTCCTTC. The chain combines TRBV20-1 with TRBJ2-7; D may be TRBD1 (5 bases). The CDR3 loop spans 11 amino acids. From germline, CDR1 is DFQATT and CDR2 SNEGSKA (reference sequence).

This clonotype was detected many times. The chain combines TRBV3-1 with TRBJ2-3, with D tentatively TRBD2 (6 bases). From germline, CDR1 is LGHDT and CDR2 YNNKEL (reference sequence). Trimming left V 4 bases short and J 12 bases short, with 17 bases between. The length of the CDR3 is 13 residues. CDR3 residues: CASSPFRDSHQYF. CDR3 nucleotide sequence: TGTGCCAGCAGCCCCTTCCGGGACTCACATCAGTATTTT.

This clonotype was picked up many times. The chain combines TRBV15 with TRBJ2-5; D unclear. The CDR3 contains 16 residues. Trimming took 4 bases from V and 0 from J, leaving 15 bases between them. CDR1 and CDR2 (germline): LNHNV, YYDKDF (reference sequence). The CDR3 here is CATSNPERPYQETQYF. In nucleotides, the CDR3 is TGTGCCACCAGCAACCCTGAGCGCCCGTACCAAGAGACCCAGTACTTC.

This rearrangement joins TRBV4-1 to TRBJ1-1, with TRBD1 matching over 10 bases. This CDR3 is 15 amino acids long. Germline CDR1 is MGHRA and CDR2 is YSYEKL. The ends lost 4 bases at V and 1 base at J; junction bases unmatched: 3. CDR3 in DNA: TGCGCCAGCAGCCCGACAGGGGGCCGGAACACTGAAGCTTTCTTT. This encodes CASSPTGGRNTEAFF.

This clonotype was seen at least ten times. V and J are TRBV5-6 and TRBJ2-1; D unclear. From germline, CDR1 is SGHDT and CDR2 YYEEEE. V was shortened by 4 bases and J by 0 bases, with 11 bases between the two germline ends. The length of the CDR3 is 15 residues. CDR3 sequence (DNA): TGTGCCAGCAGCCCATACCCGCTCTCCTACAATGAGCAGTTCTTC. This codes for CASSPYPLSYNEQFF.

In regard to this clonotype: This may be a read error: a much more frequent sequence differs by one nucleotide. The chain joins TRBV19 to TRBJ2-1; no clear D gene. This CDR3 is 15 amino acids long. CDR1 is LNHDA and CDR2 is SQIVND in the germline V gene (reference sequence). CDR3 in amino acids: CASGIAQRQYNEQFF. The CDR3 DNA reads TGTGCCAGTGGTATAGCCCAACGCCAATACAATGAGCAGTTCTTC.

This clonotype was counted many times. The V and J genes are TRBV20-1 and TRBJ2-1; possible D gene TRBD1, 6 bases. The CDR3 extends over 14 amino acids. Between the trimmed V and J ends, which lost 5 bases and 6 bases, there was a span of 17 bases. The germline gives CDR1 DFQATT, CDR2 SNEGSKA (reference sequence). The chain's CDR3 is CSAEVPGAPNEQFF. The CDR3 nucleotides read TGCAGTGCTGAAGTTCCAGGGGCCCCCAATGAGCAGTTCTTC.

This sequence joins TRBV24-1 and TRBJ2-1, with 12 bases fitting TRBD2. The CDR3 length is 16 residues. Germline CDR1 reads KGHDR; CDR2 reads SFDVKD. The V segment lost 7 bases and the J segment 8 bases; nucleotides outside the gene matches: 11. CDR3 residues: CATSSHGTSGSYEQFF. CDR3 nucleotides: TGTGCCACCAGCAGCCACGGGACTAGCGGGTCTTATGAGCAGTTCTTC.

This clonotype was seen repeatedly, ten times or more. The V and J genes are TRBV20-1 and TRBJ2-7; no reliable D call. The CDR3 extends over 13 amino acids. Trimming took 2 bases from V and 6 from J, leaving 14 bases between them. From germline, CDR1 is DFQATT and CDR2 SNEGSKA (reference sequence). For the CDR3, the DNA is TGCAGTGCTAGATCACCTGGGTTTCGCGAGCAGTACTTC. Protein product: CSARSPGFREQYF.

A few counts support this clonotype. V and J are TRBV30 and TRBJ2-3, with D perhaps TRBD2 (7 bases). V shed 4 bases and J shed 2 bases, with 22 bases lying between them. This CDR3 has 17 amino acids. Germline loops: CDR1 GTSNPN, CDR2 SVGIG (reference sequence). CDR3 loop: CAWIGGEASGPTDTQYF. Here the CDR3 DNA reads TGTGCCTGGATAGGGGGAGAGGCTAGCGGACCCACAGATACGCAGTATTTT.

CDR3 nucleotides: TGCGCCAGCAGCCACTTAGGAACCCCGGGACAGGTCCTCTCTGGGGCCAACGTCCTGACTTTC. As protein: CASSHLGTPGQVLSGANVLTF. The chain joins TRBV4-3 to TRBJ2-6, with TRBD1 matching 8 bases. The CDR3 totals 21 residues. The V gene end was trimmed by 3 bases and the J gene end by 0 bases; junction bases not matched to a gene: 16. Germline assignment: CDR1 LGHNA and CDR2 YSLEER.

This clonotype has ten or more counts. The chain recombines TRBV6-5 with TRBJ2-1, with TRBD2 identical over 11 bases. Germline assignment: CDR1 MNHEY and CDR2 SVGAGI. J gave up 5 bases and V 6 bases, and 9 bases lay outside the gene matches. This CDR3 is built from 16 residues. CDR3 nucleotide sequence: TGTGCCAGCAGGAAATCCCCGGGACTAGCGGACAATGAGCAGTTCTTC. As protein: CASRKSPGLADNEQFF.

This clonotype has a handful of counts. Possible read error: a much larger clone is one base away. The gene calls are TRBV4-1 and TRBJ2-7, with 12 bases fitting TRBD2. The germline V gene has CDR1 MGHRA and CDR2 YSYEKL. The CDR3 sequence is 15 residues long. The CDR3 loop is CASSLLAGGPYEQCF. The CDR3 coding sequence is TGCGCCAGCAGTCTACTAGCGGGAGGACCCTACGAGCAGTGCTTC.